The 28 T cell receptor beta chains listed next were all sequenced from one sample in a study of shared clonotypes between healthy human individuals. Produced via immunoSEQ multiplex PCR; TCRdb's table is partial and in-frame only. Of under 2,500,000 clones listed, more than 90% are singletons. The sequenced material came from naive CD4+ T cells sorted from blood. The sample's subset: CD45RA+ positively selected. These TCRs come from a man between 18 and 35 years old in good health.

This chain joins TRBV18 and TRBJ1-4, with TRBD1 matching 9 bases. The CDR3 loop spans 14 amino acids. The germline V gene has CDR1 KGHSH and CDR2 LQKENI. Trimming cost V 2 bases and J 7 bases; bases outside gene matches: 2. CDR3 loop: CASSPNRGPEKLFF. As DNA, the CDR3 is TGTGCCAGCTCACCAAACAGGGGGCCTGAAAAACTGTTTTTT.

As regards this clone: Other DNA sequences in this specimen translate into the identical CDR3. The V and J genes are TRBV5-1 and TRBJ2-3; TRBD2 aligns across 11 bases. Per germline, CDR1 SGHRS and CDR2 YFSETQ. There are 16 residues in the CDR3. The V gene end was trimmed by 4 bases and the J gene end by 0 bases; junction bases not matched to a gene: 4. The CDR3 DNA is TGCGCCAGCAGCCCCCGGACTAGCGGGAGCACAGATACGCAGTATTTT. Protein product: CASSPRTSGSTDTQYF.

CDR3 nucleotides: TGTGCCAGCAGTCCGTGGACAGGTTCTAGGGCCTACGAGCAGTACTTC. Translation gives CASSPWTGSRAYEQYF. The chain uses TRBV2 and TRBJ2-7, with 7 bases that match TRBD1. Trimming took 5 bases from V and 2 from J; bases not matched to a gene: 12. CDR1 is SNHLY and CDR2 is FYNNEI in the germline V gene. CDR3 length equals 16 residues.

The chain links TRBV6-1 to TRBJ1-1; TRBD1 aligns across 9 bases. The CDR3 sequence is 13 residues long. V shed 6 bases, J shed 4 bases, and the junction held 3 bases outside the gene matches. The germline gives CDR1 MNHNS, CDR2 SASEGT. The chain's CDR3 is CASRTGGFTEAFF. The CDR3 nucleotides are TGTGCCAGCAGGACAGGGGGATTCACTGAAGCTTTCTTT.

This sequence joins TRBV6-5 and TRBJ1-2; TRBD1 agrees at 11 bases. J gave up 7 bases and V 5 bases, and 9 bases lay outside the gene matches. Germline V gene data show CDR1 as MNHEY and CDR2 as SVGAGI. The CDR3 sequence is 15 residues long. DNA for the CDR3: TGTGCCAGCAGTCGGGGGGGACAGGGGGATACTGGCTACACCTTC. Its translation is CASSRGGQGDTGYTF.

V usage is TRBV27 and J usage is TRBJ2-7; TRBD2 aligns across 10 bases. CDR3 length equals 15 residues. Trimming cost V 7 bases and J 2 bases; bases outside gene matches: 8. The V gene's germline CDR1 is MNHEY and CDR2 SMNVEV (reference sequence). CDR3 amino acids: CASIFTSGTTYEQYF. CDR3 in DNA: TGTGCCAGCATCTTCACTAGCGGGACTACCTACGAGCAGTACTTC.

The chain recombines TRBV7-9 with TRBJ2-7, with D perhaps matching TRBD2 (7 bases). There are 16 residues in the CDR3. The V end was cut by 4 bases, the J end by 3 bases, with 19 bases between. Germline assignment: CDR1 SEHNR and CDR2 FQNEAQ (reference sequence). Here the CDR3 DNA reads TGTGCCAGCAGCTCCCTCCGAGGGGGGGTAAGCTACGAGCAGTACTTC. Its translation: CASSSLRGGVSYEQYF.

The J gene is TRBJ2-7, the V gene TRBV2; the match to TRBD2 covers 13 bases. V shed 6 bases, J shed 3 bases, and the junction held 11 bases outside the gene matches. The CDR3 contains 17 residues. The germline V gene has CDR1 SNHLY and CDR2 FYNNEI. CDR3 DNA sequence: TGTGCCAGCAGCTCGGGACTAGCGGGAAATCAAGACTACGAGCAGTACTTC. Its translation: CASSSGLAGNQDYEQYF. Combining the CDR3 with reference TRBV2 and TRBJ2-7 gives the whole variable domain EPEVTQTPSHQVTQMGQEVILRCVPISNHLYFYWYRQILGQKVEFLVSFYNNEISEKSEIFDDQFSVERPDGSNFTLKIRSTKLEDSAMYFCASSSGLAGNQDYEQYFGPGTRLTVT.

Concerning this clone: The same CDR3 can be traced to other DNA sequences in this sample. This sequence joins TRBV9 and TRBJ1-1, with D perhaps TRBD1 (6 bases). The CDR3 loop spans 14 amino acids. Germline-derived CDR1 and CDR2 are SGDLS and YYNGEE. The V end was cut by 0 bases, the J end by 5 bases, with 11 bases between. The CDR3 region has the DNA TGTGCCAGCAGCGTAGCACAGGGAGGGACTGAAGCTTTCTTT. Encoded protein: CASSVAQGGTEAFF.

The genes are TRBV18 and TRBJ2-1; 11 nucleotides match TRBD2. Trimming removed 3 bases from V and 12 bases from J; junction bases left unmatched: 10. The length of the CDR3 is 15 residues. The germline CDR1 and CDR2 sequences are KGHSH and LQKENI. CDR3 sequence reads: CASSPTGLAVQGQFF. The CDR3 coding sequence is TGTGCCAGCTCACCGACGGGACTAGCGGTTCAAGGGCAGTTCTTC.

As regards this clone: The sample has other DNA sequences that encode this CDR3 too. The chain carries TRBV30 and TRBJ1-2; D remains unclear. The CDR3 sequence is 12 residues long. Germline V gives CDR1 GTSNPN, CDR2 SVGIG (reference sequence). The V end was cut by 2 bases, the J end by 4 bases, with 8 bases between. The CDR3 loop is CAWSPSGYGYTF. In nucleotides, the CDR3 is TGTGCCTGGAGTCCGTCGGGCTATGGCTACACCTTC. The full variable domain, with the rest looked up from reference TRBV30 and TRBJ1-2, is SQTIHQWPATLVQPVGSPLSLECTVEGTSNPNLYWYRQAAGRGLQLLFYSVGIGQISSEVPQNLSASRPQDRQFILSSKKLLLSDSGFYLCAWSPSGYGYTFGSGTRLTVV.

For the CDR3, the DNA is TGTGCCAGCAAGCTCTACACTGAAGCTTTCTTT. Amino acids: CASKLYTEAFF. V and J are TRBV11-1 and TRBJ1-1; D is undetermined. The CDR3 has 11 residues. Looked up from germline, CDR1 is SGHAT and CDR2 is FQDESV (reference sequence). V shed 7 bases and J shed 3 bases, with 6 bases lying between them.

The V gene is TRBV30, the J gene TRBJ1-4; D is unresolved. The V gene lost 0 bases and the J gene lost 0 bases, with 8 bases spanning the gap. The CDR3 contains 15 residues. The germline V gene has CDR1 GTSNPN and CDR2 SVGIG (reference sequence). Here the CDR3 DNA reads TGTGCCTGGAGTGTAAGGAGTCCAACTAATGAAAAACTGTTTTTT. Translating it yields CAWSVRSPTNEKLFF.

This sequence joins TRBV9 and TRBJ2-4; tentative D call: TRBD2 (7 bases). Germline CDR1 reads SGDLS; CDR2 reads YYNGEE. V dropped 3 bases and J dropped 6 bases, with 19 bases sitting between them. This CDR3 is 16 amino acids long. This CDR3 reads CASSDPVGGLVNIQYF. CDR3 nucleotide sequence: TGTGCCAGCAGCGACCCCGTCGGGGGGCTGGTAAACATTCAGTACTTC.

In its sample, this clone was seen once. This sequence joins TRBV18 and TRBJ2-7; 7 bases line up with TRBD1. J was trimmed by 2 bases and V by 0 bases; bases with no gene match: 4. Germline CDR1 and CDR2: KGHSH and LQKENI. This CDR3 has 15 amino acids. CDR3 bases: TGTGCCAGCTCACCACCTTCGGGACAGCCCTACGAGCAGTACTTC. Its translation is CASSPPSGQPYEQYF. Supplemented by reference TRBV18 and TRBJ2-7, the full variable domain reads NAGVMQNPRHLVRRRGQEARLRCSPMKGHSHVYWYRQLPEEGLKFMVYLQKENIIDESGMPKERFSAEFPKEGPSILRIQQVVRGDSAAYFCASSPPSGQPYEQYFGPGTRLTVT.

The CDR3 DNA reads TGTGCCATCAGTGGGACAGGATATTCACCCCTCCACTTT. This translates into CAISGTGYSPLHF. J is TRBJ1-6 and V is TRBV10-3; 7 nucleotides line up with TRBD1. This CDR3 is 13 amino acids long. After removal of 4 bases from V and 8 bases from J, the junction contained 2 bases not matched to a gene. The V gene's germline CDR1 is ENHRY and CDR2 SYGVKD.

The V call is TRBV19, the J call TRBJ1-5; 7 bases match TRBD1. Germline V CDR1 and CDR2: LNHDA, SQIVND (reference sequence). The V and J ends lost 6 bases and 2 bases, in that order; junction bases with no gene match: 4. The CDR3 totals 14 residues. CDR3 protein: CASRDGQGNQPQHF. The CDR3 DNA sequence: TGTGCCAGTAGGGATGGACAGGGCAATCAGCCCCAGCATTTT.

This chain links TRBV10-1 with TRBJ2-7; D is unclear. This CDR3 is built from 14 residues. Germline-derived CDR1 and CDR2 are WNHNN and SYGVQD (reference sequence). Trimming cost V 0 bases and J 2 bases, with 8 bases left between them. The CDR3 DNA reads TGCGCCAGCAGTGAGTCTGGGCATCCCTACGAGCAGTACTTC. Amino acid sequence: CASSESGHPYEQYF.

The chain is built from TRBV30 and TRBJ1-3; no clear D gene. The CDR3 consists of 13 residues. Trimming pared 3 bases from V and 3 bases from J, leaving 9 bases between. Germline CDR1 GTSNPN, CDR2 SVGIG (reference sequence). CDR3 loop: CAWRVSGGNTIYF. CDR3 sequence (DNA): TGTGCCTGGAGGGTCAGTGGTGGAAACACCATATATTTT.

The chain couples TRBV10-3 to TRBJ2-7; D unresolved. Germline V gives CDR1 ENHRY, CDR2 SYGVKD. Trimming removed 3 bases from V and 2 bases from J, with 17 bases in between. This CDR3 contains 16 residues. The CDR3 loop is CAISDFRAPGTYEQYF. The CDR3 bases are TGTGCCATCAGTGATTTTAGGGCACCCGGTACCTACGAGCAGTACTTC.

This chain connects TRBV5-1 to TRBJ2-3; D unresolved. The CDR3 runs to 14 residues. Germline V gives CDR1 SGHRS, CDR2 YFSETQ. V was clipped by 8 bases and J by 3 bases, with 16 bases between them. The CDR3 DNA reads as TGCGCCAGTAGAACCGGGTCCCGAACAGATACGCAGTATTTT. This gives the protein CASRTGSRTDTQYF.

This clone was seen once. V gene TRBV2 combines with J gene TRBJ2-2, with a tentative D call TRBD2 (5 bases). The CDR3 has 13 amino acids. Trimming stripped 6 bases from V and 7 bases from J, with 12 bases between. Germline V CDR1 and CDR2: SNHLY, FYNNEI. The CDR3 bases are TGTGCCAGCAGAAAAGAGGGTAGCGGGGAGCTGTTTTTT. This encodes CASRKEGSGELFF.

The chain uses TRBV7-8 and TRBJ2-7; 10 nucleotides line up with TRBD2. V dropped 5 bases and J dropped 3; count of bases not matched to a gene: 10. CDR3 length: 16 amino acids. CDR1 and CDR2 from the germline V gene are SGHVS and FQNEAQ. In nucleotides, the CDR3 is TGTGCCAGCAGCCCGGGGACTAGCGTTATCAGCTACGAGCAGTACTTC. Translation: CASSPGTSVISYEQYF.

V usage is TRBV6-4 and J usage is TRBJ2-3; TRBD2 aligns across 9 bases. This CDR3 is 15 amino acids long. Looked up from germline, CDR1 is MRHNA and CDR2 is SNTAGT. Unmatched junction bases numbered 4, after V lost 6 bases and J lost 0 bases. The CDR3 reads CASSTSGRSTDTQYF. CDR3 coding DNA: TGTGCCAGCAGCACTAGCGGGCGAAGCACAGATACGCAGTATTTT.

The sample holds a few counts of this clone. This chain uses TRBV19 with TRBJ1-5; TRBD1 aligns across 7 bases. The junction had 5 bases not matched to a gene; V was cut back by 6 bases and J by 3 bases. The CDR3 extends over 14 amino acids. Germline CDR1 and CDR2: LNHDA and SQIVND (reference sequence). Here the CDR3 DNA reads TGTGCCAGTAGAATGGGACAGTTCAATCAGCCCCAGCATTTT. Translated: CASRMGQFNQPQHF.

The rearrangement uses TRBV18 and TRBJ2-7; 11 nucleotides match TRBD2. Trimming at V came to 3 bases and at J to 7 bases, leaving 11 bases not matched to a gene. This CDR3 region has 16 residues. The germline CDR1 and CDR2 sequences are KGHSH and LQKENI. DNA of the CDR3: TGTGCCAGCTCACCCGATTTTAGCGGGGGGGCCGGGGAGCAGTACTTC. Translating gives CASSPDFSGGAGEQYF.

This CDR3 reads CASSFSQGPYEQYF. CDR3 sequence (DNA): TGCGCCAGCAGCTTTTCGCAGGGACCCTACGAGCAGTACTTC. The J gene is TRBJ2-7, the V gene TRBV5-1, with D perhaps matching TRBD1 or TRBD2 (5 bases each). From germline, CDR1 is SGHRS and CDR2 YFSETQ. The CDR3 runs 14 residues. V was trimmed by 2 bases and J by 2 bases, leaving 11 bases between them.

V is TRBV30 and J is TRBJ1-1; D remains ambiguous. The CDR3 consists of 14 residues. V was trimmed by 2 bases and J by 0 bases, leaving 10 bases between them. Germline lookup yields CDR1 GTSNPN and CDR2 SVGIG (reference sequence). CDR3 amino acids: CAWSLTPLNTEAFF. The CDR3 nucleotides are TGTGCCTGGAGTCTGACACCCTTGAACACTGAAGCTTTCTTT.